The sequence of this TCR beta chain was determined in a study of graft-versus-host responses after intestinal transplantation. Background on the study: Grafts that recipients had were multivisceral, liver-intestinal, or isolated intestinal transplants.

Remarks on this clone: What it binds is not known.

Study-wide results and caveats: In recipient marrow, GvH clones were found, and some appeared first in ileum or blood. Peak circulating GvH clone levels tracked with early post-transplant HvG declines. Some patients had graft-donor T cell macrochimerism, and their allografts showed high graft-versus-host to host-versus-graft clonal ratios.

Sequencing used immunoSEQ multiplex PCR; TCRdb keeps in-frame clones, though not all of them. There are some 83,000 clones in the sample; 90% to 95% occur only once, and approximately 0.096% lies in the top ten. The sample here was unstimulated CD4+ T cells sorted from spleen or lymph node cells, taken before intestinal transplant. The receptor's source is a human donor who received an intestinal transplant.

CDR3 coding DNA: TGTGCCAGCATCCCCTATGGGCAACAGGGGGGTGAAAAACTGTTTTTT. This gives the protein CASIPYGQQGGEKLFF. The chain couples TRBV7-9 to TRBJ1-4, with 8 bases fitting TRBD1. This CDR3 has 16 residues. Germline values: CDR1 SEHNR, CDR2 FQNEAQ (reference sequence). Trimming removed 7 bases from V and 7 bases from J; junction bases left unmatched: 14. Based on the CDR3 plus reference TRBV7-9 and TRBJ1-4, the full variable domain is DTGVSQNPRHKITKRGQNVTFRCDPISEHNRLYWYRQTLGQGPEFLTYFQNEAQLEKSRLLSDRFSAERPKGSFSTLEIQRTEQGDSAMYLCASIPYGQQGGEKLFFGSGTQLSVL.